These 23 T cell receptor beta chains were sequenced from one sample in a study of PD-1 blockade in classical Hodgkin lymphoma. Exposure to brentuximab vedotin varied, and each patient had relapsed following autologous stem cell transplantation. Profiled with immunoSEQ multiplex PCR; TCRdb holds only in-frame clones, not every one. The sample includes 14,000 to 15,000 clones, about 60% of them seen just once. This material consisted of peripheral blood mononuclear cells (PBMCs), taken at baseline. All receptors derive from a human donor with classical Hodgkin lymphoma.

The V call is TRBV28, the J call TRBJ2-3; 11 bases line up with TRBD2. With V trimmed by 5 bases and J by 2 bases, 6 bases remained unmatched. This CDR3 region has 16 residues. CDR1 and CDR2 from the germline V gene are MDHEN and SYDVKM. DNA of the CDR3: TGTGCCAGCAGTCCCGGACTAGCGGGTTACACAGATACGCAGTATTTT. The encoded protein is CASSPGLAGYTDTQYF. The full variable domain, completed using reference TRBV28 and TRBJ2-3, is DVKVTQSSRYLVKRTGEKVFLECVQDMDHENMFWYRQDPGLGLRLIYFSYDVKMKEKGDIPEGYSVSREKKERFSLILESASTNQTSMYLCASSPGLAGYTDTQYFGPGTRLTVL.

V gene TRBV7-8 combines with J gene TRBJ1-1; TRBD1 is a possible D gene (6 bases). The germline V gene has CDR1 SGHVS and CDR2 FQNEAQ. V was trimmed by 4 bases and J by 6 bases, leaving 12 bases between them. This CDR3 spans 13 amino acids. CDR3 in DNA: TGTGCCAGCAGCTCACAGGGAGAGGCTGAAGCTTTCTTT. Amino acid sequence: CASSSQGEAEAFF.

The genes are TRBV13 and TRBJ2-5; D perhaps matches TRBD2 (6 bases). The CDR3 covers 20 residues. Between the trimmed V and J ends, which lost 1 base and 7 bases, there was a span of 31 bases. Germline CDR1 PRHDT, CDR2 FYEKMQ (reference sequence). The CDR3 here is CASSLAPEIGGDSPYGTQYF. Written as DNA, the CDR3 is TGTGCCAGCAGCTTAGCCCCTGAGATCGGAGGGGACTCGCCCTACGGGACCCAGTACTTC.

The chain is built from TRBV5-1 and TRBJ1-1, with D tentatively TRBD1 (6 bases). The CDR3 contains 15 residues. Germline V gives CDR1 SGHRS, CDR2 YFSETQ. The V end was cut by 5 bases, the J end by 0 bases, with 14 bases between. CDR3 residues: CASRRDTGMNTEAFF. DNA for the CDR3: TGCGCCAGCAGGAGGGACACCGGGATGAACACTGAAGCTTTCTTT.

Only a few counts were recorded for this clone. The chain couples TRBV29-1 to TRBJ1-2; D uncertain. Germline loops: CDR1 SQVTM, CDR2 ANQGSEA. The CDR3 loop spans 14 amino acids. The germline V and J ends were trimmed by 3 bases and 0 bases, with 11 bases remaining between them. CDR3 amino acids: CSVDVEGSNYGYTF. As DNA, the CDR3 is TGCAGCGTTGACGTCGAGGGCTCTAACTATGGCTACACCTTC.

The V and J genes are TRBV2 and TRBJ1-6; no firm D call. V was clipped by 0 bases and J by 0 bases, with 9 bases between them. The CDR3 sequence is 17 residues long. Germline V gene lookup returns CDR1 SNHLY and CDR2 FYNNEI. CDR3 coding DNA: TGTGCCAGCAGTGAAGCGTCGCAGGTCTCCTATAATTCACCCCTCCACTTT. Amino acids: CASSEASQVSYNSPLHF.

This sequence joins TRBV18 and TRBJ1-3; D gene unclear. The CDR3 contains 13 residues. Trimming took off 3 bases at V and 0 bases at J, with 3 bases between the two ends. Germline lookup yields CDR1 KGHSH and CDR2 LQKENI. This chain's CDR3 is CASSPDSGNTIYF. CDR3 nucleotides: TGTGCCAGCTCACCCGACTCTGGAAACACCATATATTTT.

The chain uses TRBV10-1 and TRBJ2-3; perhaps D is TRBD1 or TRBD2 (5 bases each). The CDR3 contains 13 residues. The V end lost 0 bases, the J end lost 4 bases, and 5 bases lay between the germline ends. From germline, CDR1 is WNHNN and CDR2 SYGVQD (reference sequence). The CDR3 region has the DNA TGCGCCAGCAGTGAGTCGGGGGCAGATACGCAGTATTTT. Its translation is CASSESGADTQYF.

This clone is medium-sized. The CDR3 spells CASSQRQTGDATNEKLFF. CDR3 nucleotide sequence: TGCGCCAGCAGCCAACGACAGACAGGCGACGCAACTAATGAAAAACTGTTTTTT. J is TRBJ1-4 and V is TRBV4-1, with D perhaps TRBD1 (6 bases). V shed 2 bases and J shed 0 bases, with 16 bases lying between them. Germline-derived CDR1 and CDR2 are MGHRA and YSYEKL. The CDR3 has 18 amino acids.

A few counts support this clone. The chain uses TRBV4-1 and TRBJ2-7; D may match TRBD1 or TRBD2 (5 bases each). The CDR3 covers 14 residues. Between the trimmed V and J ends, which lost 5 bases and 3 bases, there was a span of 14 bases. CDR1 MGHRA and CDR2 YSYEKL come from the germline V gene. CDR3 nucleotide sequence: TGCGCCAGCAGCGAGGGACCCGTGTTCTACGAGCAGTACTTC. The encoded protein is CASSEGPVFYEQYF.

CDR3 loop: CASSFLGRAEQYF. The DNA of the CDR3 is TGTGCCAGCAGTTTTCTAGGGAGGGCTGAGCAGTACTTC. The chain combines TRBV27 with TRBJ2-7; 7 bases map to TRBD2. V shed 3 bases, J shed 7 bases, and the junction held 6 bases outside the gene matches. CDR1 is MNHEY, CDR2 SMNVEV, per germline (reference sequence). The CDR3 has 13 residues.

The chain has TRBV6-5 and TRBJ1-5; D perhaps matches TRBD1 (5 bases). The ends were cut back, 5 bases at V and 2 bases at J, with 13 bases in the middle. The length of the CDR3 is 15 residues. CDR1 and CDR2 (germline): MNHEY, SVGAGI. The CDR3 DNA follows: TGTGCCAGCAGTCCAACAGGAGTCCGCAATCAGCCCCAGCATTTT. Translated: CASSPTGVRNQPQHF.

V is TRBV6-1 and J is TRBJ1-1, with D possibly matching TRBD1 (6 bases). Trimming left V 3 bases short and J 5 bases short, with 25 bases between. Germline lookup yields CDR1 MNHNS and CDR2 SASEGT. The CDR3 has 18 amino acids. Written as DNA, the CDR3 is TGTGCCAGCAGTGATTGGGGTAGCCTGGGGGGCGATGCTACTGAAGCTTTCTTT. It is translated as CASSDWGSLGGDATEAFF.

J is TRBJ2-7 and V is TRBV7-9; TRBD1 matches at 8 bases. The germline CDR1 and CDR2 sequences are SEHNR and FQNEAQ (reference sequence). The CDR3 totals 15 residues. V was clipped by 5 bases and J by 0 bases; unmatched bases: 6. CDR3 DNA: TGTGCCAGCAGCGCCACCGGGACAGGCTCCTACGAGCAGTACTTC. Amino acid sequence: CASSATGTGSYEQYF.

This chain uses TRBV9 with TRBJ2-6; tentatively, D is TRBD1 (5 bases). The germline V gene encodes CDR1 SGDLS and CDR2 YYNGEE. The length of the CDR3 is 18 residues. Trimming stripped 2 bases from V and 0 bases from J, with 15 bases between. The CDR3 coding sequence is TGTGCCAGCAGCGTGGGCTTGGACATTCCCTCTGGGGCCAACGTCCTGACTTTC. Its protein product is CASSVGLDIPSGANVLTF.

By its share, this clone is medium-sized. V usage is TRBV10-3 and J usage is TRBJ1-1; 9 nucleotides align to TRBD1. This CDR3 comprises 13 residues. The V gene end was trimmed by 10 bases and the J gene end by 5 bases; junction bases not matched to a gene: 8. Germline V gene sequence: CDR1 ENHRY, CDR2 SYGVKD. CDR3 in DNA: TGTGCCACCAAAGGGACAGGGAGTACTGAAGCTTTCTTT. Translation gives CATKGTGSTEAFF.

This chain joins TRBV9 and TRBJ2-3, with D possibly TRBD1 on 5 matching bases. The germline gives CDR1 SGDLS, CDR2 YYNGEE. The V end lost 3 bases, the J end lost 3 bases, and 11 bases lay between the germline ends. This CDR3 has 14 residues. CDR3 bases: TGTGCCAGCAGCGCAGGGTCTCGGACAGATACGCAGTATTTT. This gives the protein CASSAGSRTDTQYF.

The V gene is TRBV19, the J gene TRBJ2-6; D gene unclear. Per germline, CDR1 LNHDA and CDR2 SQIVND (reference sequence). The V end was cut by 5 bases, the J end by 0 bases, with 11 bases between. The CDR3 sequence is 16 residues long. The chain's CDR3 is CASSGLSSSGANVLTF. CDR3 sequence (DNA): TGTGCCAGTAGTGGGCTCAGTTCCTCTGGGGCCAACGTCCTGACTTTC.

V usage is TRBV25-1 and J usage is TRBJ2-1, with D uncertain. This CDR3 spans 15 amino acids. CDR1 is MGHDK and CDR2 is SYGVNS in the germline V gene. V dropped 0 bases and J dropped 2 bases, with 8 bases sitting between them. Here the CDR3 reads CASSEYTETYNEQFF. DNA for the CDR3: TGTGCCAGCAGTGAATATACAGAGACCTACAATGAGCAGTTCTTC.

In regard to this clone: Distinct nucleotide sequences in the sample also encode this CDR3. This rearrangement joins TRBV4-1 to TRBJ1-2; D unclear. Germline V gene lookup returns CDR1 MGHRA and CDR2 YSYEKL. V dropped 3 bases and J dropped 2 bases, with 10 bases sitting between them. The CDR3 has 14 residues. CDR3 loop: CASSQDHRNYGYTF. The CDR3 DNA reads as TGCGCCAGCAGCCAGGACCACAGAAACTATGGCTACACCTTC.

The gene calls are TRBV11-1 and TRBJ2-7; D assignment may be TRBD1 or TRBD2 (5 bases each). The CDR3 has 14 residues. Trimming stripped 5 bases from V and 6 bases from J, with 17 bases between. The germline CDR1 and CDR2 sequences are SGHAT and FQDESV (reference sequence). CDR3: CASSPSGTRGEQYF. CDR3 coding DNA: TGTGCCAGCAGCCCCTCCGGGACGAGAGGCGAGCAGTACTTC. The variable domain in full, with the rest retrieved from reference TRBV11-1 and TRBJ2-7, is EAEVAQSPRYKITEKSQAVAFWCDPISGHATLYWYRQILGQGPELLVQFQDESVVDDSQLPKDRFSAERLKGVDSTLKIQPAELGDSAMYLCASSPSGTRGEQYFGPGTRLTVT.

The chain joins TRBV6-6 to TRBJ1-1, with D perhaps TRBD1 (5 bases). Germline loops: CDR1 MNHNY, CDR2 SVGAGI (reference sequence). With 5 bases removed from V and 4 bases from J, the gap between germline ends came to 8 bases. There are 12 residues in the CDR3. In nucleotides, the CDR3 is TGTGCCAGCAGTGCAGGGACCACTGAAGCTTTCTTT. Protein product: CASSAGTTEAFF.

This chain connects TRBV29-1 to TRBJ2-3; 9 bases fit TRBD1. Looked up from germline, CDR1 is SQVTM and CDR2 is ANQGSEA. This CDR3 contains 14 residues. J gave up 4 bases and V 4 bases, and 6 bases lay outside the gene matches. The CDR3 region is CSVGDRGFPDTQYF. CDR3 nucleotide sequence: TGCAGCGTTGGTGACAGGGGGTTCCCAGATACGCAGTATTTT.